Presented here are 27 T cell receptor beta chains from one specimen sequenced in a study of T-cell reconstitution after alpha-beta-depleted transplantation in children. The authors prepared the TCRbeta library with unique molecular identifiers. TCRdb re-called the PCR reads with MiXCR, one entry per CDR3 protein. The data contain around 800,000 distinct CDR3 sequences, less than 20% of them singletons. Sequenced here: PBMCs, mostly from graft donor cells, sampled 360 days after TCRalphabeta/CD19-depleted stem cell transplant. The receptors were sampled from a male patient aged 10-17 years who had a stem cell transplant for acute lymphoblastic leukemia, so the T cells may come from the graft donor.

The chain carries TRBV5-1 and TRBJ2-5; 8 nucleotides agree with TRBD2. V gave up 0 bases and J gave up 2 bases; unmatched junction bases: 6. The CDR3 spans 16 residues. The germline CDR1 and CDR2 sequences are SGHRS and YFSETQ. As DNA, the CDR3 is TGCGCCAGCAGCTTGGCCTTCGCTAGCGGGCAAGAGACCCAGTACTTC. Translated: CASSLAFASGQETQYF. Combining the CDR3 with reference TRBV5-1 and TRBJ2-5 gives the whole variable domain KAGVTQTPRYLIKTRGQQVTLSCSPISGHRSVSWYQQTPGQGLQFLFEYFSETQRNKGNFPGRFSGRQFSNSRSEMNVSTLELGDSALYLCASSLAFASGQETQYFGPGTRLLVL.

This clonotype was picked up a small number of times. The chain couples TRBV19 to TRBJ1-1, with 8 positions matching TRBD1. Per germline, CDR1 LNHDA and CDR2 SQIVND (reference sequence). The trim removed 7 bases at V and 1 base at J, leaving 8 bases unmatched. CDR3 size: 15 residues. The DNA for the CDR3 is TGTGCCAGTAATGATGGGACAGGCAGGAACACTGAAGCTTTCTTT. Translated, it gives CASNDGTGRNTEAFF.

This clonotype has a handful of counts. This chain connects TRBV18 to TRBJ2-1; 11 positions agree with TRBD2. The CDR3 is made up of 15 amino acids. Germline V gives CDR1 KGHSH, CDR2 LQKENI. V was pared by 0 bases and J by 10 bases, with 5 bases of the junction left unmatched. The CDR3 sequence is CASSPPGLAGAEQFF. As DNA, the CDR3 is TGTGCCAGCTCACCACCAGGACTAGCGGGCGCCGAGCAGTTCTTC.

This clonotype was counted many times. V usage is TRBV9 and J usage is TRBJ2-1, with 8 positions matching TRBD2. The CDR3 is 15 residues long. J was trimmed by 4 bases and V by 4 bases; bases with no gene match: 7. Per germline, CDR1 SGDLS and CDR2 YYNGEE. CDR3 sequence reads: CASSRPSGSYNEQFF. CDR3 nucleotides: TGTGCCAGCAGCCGACCTAGCGGGTCATACAATGAGCAGTTCTTC. The full variable domain, with the rest looked up from reference TRBV9 and TRBJ2-1, is DSGVTQTPKHLITATGQRVTLRCSPRSGDLSVYWYQQSLDQGLQFLIQYYNGEERAKGNILERFSAQQFPDLHSELNLSSLELGDSALYFCASSRPSGSYNEQFFGPGTRLTVL.

The chain recombines TRBV28 with TRBJ2-3, with 13 bases that match TRBD2. CDR1 and CDR2 (germline): MDHEN, SYDVKM. Trimming at V came to 5 bases and at J to 2 bases, leaving 10 bases not matched to a gene. The CDR3 has 18 amino acids. As DNA, the CDR3 is TGTGCCAGCAGTCAATCCCCCGGACTAGCGGGAGCCACAGATACGCAGTATTTT. Protein product: CASSQSPGLAGATDTQYF.

The J gene is TRBJ2-1, the V gene TRBV28; 7 positions agree with TRBD2. This CDR3 region has 16 residues. Looked up from germline, CDR1 is MDHEN and CDR2 is SYDVKM. Germline trimming cut 5 bases from V and 5 bases from J; bases unmatched to any gene: 12. CDR3 protein: CASSPPPGLLDNEQFF. DNA of the CDR3: TGTGCCAGCAGTCCACCCCCGGGACTACTAGACAATGAGCAGTTCTTC. Based on the CDR3 plus reference TRBV28 and TRBJ2-1, the full variable domain is DVKVTQSSRYLVKRTGEKVFLECVQDMDHENMFWYRQDPGLGLRLIYFSYDVKMKEKGDIPEGYSVSREKKERFSLILESASTNQTSMYLCASSPPPGLLDNEQFFGPGTRLTVL.

The chain employs TRBV20-1 and TRBJ2-7; 7 bases are a match to TRBD2. Germline lookup yields CDR1 DFQATT and CDR2 SNEGSKA (reference sequence). Trimming cost V 0 bases and J 4 bases; bases outside gene matches: 3. There are 13 residues in the CDR3. CDR3: CSARESSGYEQYF. The DNA for the CDR3 is TGCAGTGCTAGAGAGTCTAGCGGTTACGAGCAGTACTTC.

The V and J genes are TRBV24-1 and TRBJ2-3; 11 nucleotides match TRBD2. The CDR3 runs 18 residues. V shed 1 base, J shed 4 bases, and the junction held 9 bases outside the gene matches. Germline V gene data show CDR1 as KGHDR and CDR2 as SFDVKD. For the CDR3, the DNA is TGTGCCACCAGTGATTTCGGTTTTAGCGGGAGGGCACCAGATACGCAGTATTTT. As protein: CATSDFGFSGRAPDTQYF.

The chain has TRBV12-3 or TRBV12-4 and TRBJ1-3; D remains unclear. The CDR3 has 15 amino acids. Trimming removed 2 bases from V and 3 bases from J, with 11 bases in between. CDR3 loop: CASSLMSSRGNTIYF. As DNA, the CDR3 is TGTGCCAGCAGTTTAATGAGTTCGCGTGGAAACACCATATATTTT.

CDR3 bases: TGTGCCAGCAGTGAGGGACAGCGGGAGGGGGAGACCCAGTACTTC. Amino acid sequence: CASSEGQREGETQYF. This chain joins TRBV25-1 and TRBJ2-5, with 10 bases matching TRBD2. With 3 bases clipped from V and 5 bases from J, the junction kept 6 bases outside the gene matches. CDR1 is MGHDK and CDR2 is SYGVNS in the germline V gene. The CDR3 contains 15 residues.

This clonotype has a handful of counts. The V and J genes are TRBV4-1 and TRBJ1-2; D possibly corresponds to TRBD1 (6 bases). The CDR3 loop spans 14 amino acids. V lost 5 bases, J lost 4 bases, and 14 bases lay in between. The V gene's germline CDR1 is MGHRA and CDR2 YSYEKL. The CDR3 bases are TGCGCCAGCAGCGCGTCCTGGACAGCCTATGGCTACACCTTC. Residues: CASSASWTAYGYTF.

The chain couples TRBV12-3 or TRBV12-4 to TRBJ2-7, with 8 bases aligning to TRBD1. The J segment lost 6 bases and the V segment lost 2 bases, leaving 9 bases of the junction unmatched. There are 15 residues in the CDR3. The CDR3 nucleotides read TGTGCCAGCAGTTTACGTCAGGGGGCGCAGGTCGAGCAGTACTTC. Amino acids: CASSLRQGAQVEQYF.

The chain joins TRBV29-1 to TRBJ1-1; D might be TRBD1 (6 bases). CDR1 and CDR2 from the germline V gene are SQVTM and ANQGSEA. Trimming removed 2 bases from V and 5 bases from J, with 18 bases in between. This CDR3 has 15 amino acids. The CDR3 DNA follows: TGCAGCGTTGAATTCACCGGGACCCAGGGGACTGAAGCTTTCTTT. Its protein is CSVEFTGTQGTEAFF.

The V and J genes are TRBV9 and TRBJ2-3, with D perhaps TRBD1 (5 bases). CDR1 SGDLS and CDR2 YYNGEE come from the germline V gene. Trimming pared 4 bases from V and 2 bases from J, leaving 29 bases between. CDR3 size: 20 residues. As DNA, the CDR3 is TGTGCCAGCAGCCCGCGGACACGACCAGTTTTAATCATACCCACAGATACGCAGTATTTT. This encodes CASSPRTRPVLIIPTDTQYF.

This clonotype occurred many times. The chain links TRBV20-1 to TRBJ2-7; 9 bases agree with TRBD1. V shed 5 bases, J shed 3 bases, and the junction held 8 bases outside the gene matches. The CDR3 sequence is 14 residues long. Germline V gives CDR1 DFQATT, CDR2 SNEGSKA (reference sequence). CDR3: CSAVPGQGGYEQYF. The CDR3 DNA follows: TGCAGTGCTGTCCCGGGACAGGGTGGCTACGAGCAGTACTTC.

This clonotype was observed a handful of times. The rearrangement links TRBV20-1 to TRBJ2-7; no definite D call. Germline V gene sequence: CDR1 DFQATT, CDR2 SNEGSKA (reference sequence). V gave up 7 bases and J gave up 3 bases, with 22 bases separating them. This CDR3 comprises 15 residues. CDR3 sequence reads: CSVPRLGFGFYEQYF. DNA of the CDR3: TGCAGTGTTCCCCGATTAGGGTTTGGGTTCTACGAGCAGTACTTC.

This clonotype has just a few counts. The chain combines TRBV7-9 with TRBJ1-1, with D hard to call. V was trimmed by 1 base and J by 4 bases, leaving 10 bases between them. From germline, CDR1 is SEHNR and CDR2 FQNEAQ (reference sequence). The CDR3 length is 14 residues. As DNA, the CDR3 is TGTGCCAGCAGCTTAGGGGTAGTTGGCACTGAAGCTTTCTTT. Translating gives CASSLGVVGTEAFF.

This clonotype was seen ten or more times. The chain is built from TRBV9 and TRBJ2-1; 10 bases align to TRBD2. The CDR3 spans 14 residues. After removal of 4 bases from V and 13 bases from J, the junction contained 11 bases not matched to a gene. Germline loops: CDR1 SGDLS, CDR2 YYNGEE. For the CDR3, the DNA is TGTGCCAGCAGCCAAGGACTAGCGGCAAACCGACAGTTCTTC. Its protein is CASSQGLAANRQFF.

The chain couples TRBV10-3 to TRBJ1-2; D not resolved. Per the germline V gene, CDR1 is ENHRY and CDR2 is SYGVKD. The germline V and J ends were trimmed by 2 bases and 5 bases, with 15 bases remaining between them. The CDR3 has 15 amino acids. The CDR3 spells CAISEEPGPAYGYTF. The CDR3 DNA follows: TGTGCCATCAGTGAGGAACCTGGACCGGCATATGGCTACACCTTC.

This chain connects TRBV12-3 or TRBV12-4 to TRBJ1-1; the D is unclear. V gave up 3 bases and J gave up 6 bases, with 17 bases separating them. The CDR3 is 15 amino acids. The CDR3 DNA follows: TGTGCCAGCAGTTTGAATAGCCGGAAAACGTCTGAAGCTTTCTTT. Amino acid sequence: CASSLNSRKTSEAFF.

This chain joins TRBV2 and TRBJ2-1; 7 bases match TRBD1. The CDR3 extends over 14 amino acids. V lost 6 bases, J lost 5 bases, and 7 bases stayed unmatched. Germline CDR1 reads SNHLY; CDR2 reads FYNNEI. The CDR3 DNA is TGTGCCAGCAGGGCAGGGGGTATTCACAATGAGCAGTTCTTC. Translation gives CASRAGGIHNEQFF.

This clonotype showed up just a few times. The V and J genes are TRBV29-1 and TRBJ2-5; D possibly corresponds to TRBD1 (5 bases). This CDR3 is built from 13 residues. With 2 bases removed from V and 7 bases from J, the gap between germline ends came to 14 bases. Germline V gene sequence: CDR1 SQVTM, CDR2 ANQGSEA. The CDR3 here is CSVERDSQLTQYF. In DNA form, the CDR3 reads TGCAGCGTTGAAAGAGACAGTCAGTTGACCCAGTACTTC.

The table lists this clonotype with a few counts. The gene calls are TRBV5-1 and TRBJ1-5, with TRBD1 identical over 7 bases. The junction had 9 bases not matched to a gene; V was cut back by 8 bases and J by 4 bases. CDR1 is SGHRS and CDR2 is YFSETQ in the germline V gene. This CDR3 has 14 residues. The CDR3 nucleotides read TGCGCCAGGGGCTGGGACAGCCTAAATCAGCCCCAGCATTTT. It codes for CARGWDSLNQPQHF.

The chain couples TRBV6-5 to TRBJ1-2, with D uncertain. This CDR3 spans 13 amino acids. Germline V gene data show CDR1 as MNHEY and CDR2 as SVGAGI. Trimming removed 2 bases from V and 4 bases from J, with 8 bases in between. The CDR3 sequence is CASSYAGSYGYTF. CDR3 sequence (DNA): TGTGCCAGCAGTTACGCCGGTTCCTATGGCTACACCTTC.

CDR3 in DNA: TGCGCCAGCAGCTACCTAGTTGAAGCCGGGGAGCTGTTTTTT. Protein sequence: CASSYLVEAGELFF. The J gene is TRBJ2-2, the V gene TRBV5-1; D gene unclear. Looked up from germline, CDR1 is SGHRS and CDR2 is YFSETQ. The CDR3 is 14 amino acids. The ends were cut back, 3 bases at V and 6 bases at J, with 12 bases in the middle.

The rearrangement links TRBV18 to TRBJ1-5, with D perhaps matching TRBD1 (5 bases). Germline V lookup: CDR1 KGHSH, CDR2 LQKENI. Between the trimmed V and J ends, which lost 1 base and 10 bases, there was a span of 29 bases. This CDR3 contains 19 residues. The CDR3 DNA reads TGTGCCAGCTCACCACAGTCCAATGTCTTCGGGACCCCGTACAGCCCCCAGCATTTT. Amino acid sequence: CASSPQSNVFGTPYSPQHF.

The genes are TRBV5-1 and TRBJ2-5; TRBD1 matches 8 bases. There are 17 residues in the CDR3. The ends lost 0 bases at V and 5 bases at J; junction bases unmatched: 12. The germline gives CDR1 SGHRS, CDR2 YFSETQ. For the CDR3, the DNA is TGCGCCAGCAGCTTGGGCCCGCCAGGGGGCTCAAGGGAGACCCAGTACTTC. Protein: CASSLGPPGGSRETQYF.